What follows describes a single T cell receptor (beta chain). Its matching antigen is unknown. This CDR3 is also generated by other DNA sequences in the sample. CD4+ cells were split into CD45RA+ naive and CD45RA-negative memory subsets. CDR1 is SNHLY and CDR2 is FYNNEI in the germline V gene. CDR3 length equals 12 residues. With 9 bases removed from V and 1 base from J, the gap between germline ends came to 9 bases. The data originate from a study of shared clonotypes between healthy human individuals. Across the study: Three plates each covered CD4 naive and memory; CD8 naive two, CD8 memory one. The study's findings and limits: Sorted-subset samples were not fully sequenced, rarefaction indicated.

Sorted subsets were amplified in replicate PCRs using about 210 ng DNA, roughly 30,000 T cell genomes. This table comes from immunoSEQ multiplex PCR, and its TCRdb copy is limited to in-frame clones, with some not included. The sample records more than 850,000 clones, about 80% being singletons. The V gene is TRBV2, the J gene TRBJ1-1; D is unresolved. The clonotype originates from a man in his late teens or twenties in good health. Some clones in this sample may be carry-over from other donors' samples. Sequencing input: memory CD4+ T cells from PBMCs. Specified subset: CD45RA-negative fraction. The CDR3: CASRGSNTEAFF. As DNA, the CDR3 is TGTGCCAGTCGCGGTTCGAACACTGAAGCTTTCTTT.